The entry below gives a single T cell receptor beta chain sequence along with its context. Antigen: not known. This record comes from a study of CD8 T cells in Susac syndrome. Study-wide background: Blood was drawn from patients with Susac syndrome. At that point, they were therapy-naive, on corticosteroids, or on intravenous immunoglobulin alone.

The study, taken as a whole, reports: CD4+ T cell repertoires in Susac syndrome lacked clonal expansion.

The germline V gene has CDR1 SGDLS and CDR2 YYNGEE. V was clipped by 4 bases and J by 5 bases, with 12 bases between them. CDR3 size: 13 residues. RNA amounts of about 0.5 to 1 ug underwent reverse transcription with random hexamers. TCRdb re-analysed the immunoSEQ multiplex PCR reads in MiXCR, keeping a single row per CDR3 protein. Among under 200,000 distinct CDR3 sequences listed, approximately 94% were seen once. This chain joins TRBV9 and TRBJ2-5, with D maybe TRBD2 (6 bases). Material for sequencing was CD4+ T cells from PBMCs. The receptor's source is a human donor with Susac syndrome. The CDR3 coding sequence is TGTGCCAGCAGCAGAGGAGGGGATGAGACCCAGTACTTC. Amino acids: CASSRGGDETQYF.